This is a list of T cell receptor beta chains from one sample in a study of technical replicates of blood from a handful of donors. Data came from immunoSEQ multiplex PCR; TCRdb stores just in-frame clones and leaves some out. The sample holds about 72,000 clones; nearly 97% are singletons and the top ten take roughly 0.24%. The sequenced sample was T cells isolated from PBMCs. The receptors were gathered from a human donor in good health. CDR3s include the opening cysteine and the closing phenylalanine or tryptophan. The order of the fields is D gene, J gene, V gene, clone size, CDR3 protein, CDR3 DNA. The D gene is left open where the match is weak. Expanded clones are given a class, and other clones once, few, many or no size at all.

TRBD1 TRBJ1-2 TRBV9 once CASSGQGLDGYTF TGTGCCAGCAGCGGACAGGGTTTAGATGGCTACACCTTC
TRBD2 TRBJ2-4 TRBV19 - CATSGEGFGNIQYF TGTGCCACTAGTGGGGAGGGATTCGGAAACATTCAGTACTTC
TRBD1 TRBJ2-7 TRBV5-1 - CASSFGDSSYEQYF TGCGCCAGCAGCTTTGGGGACAGTTCCTACGAGCAGTACTTC
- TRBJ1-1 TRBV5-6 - CASSLFDRDNTEAFF TGTGCCAGCAGCTTGTTCGACAGAGATAACACTGAAGCTTTCTTT
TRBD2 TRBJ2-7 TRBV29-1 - CSVSSAGGYEQYF TGCAGCGTTTCATCGGCGGGAGGCTACGAGCAGTACTTC
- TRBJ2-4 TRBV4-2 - CASSQGTAQNIQYF TGTGCCAGCAGCCAAGGGACAGCCCAAAACATTCAGTACTTC
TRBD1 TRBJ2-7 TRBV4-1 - CASSPPSGTGVYEQYF TGCGCCAGCAGCCCTCCATCCGGGACAGGGGTTTACGAGCAGTACTTC
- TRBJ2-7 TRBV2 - CASINRDGSHEQYF TGTGCCAGCATCAACAGGGACGGGTCACACGAGCAGTACTTC
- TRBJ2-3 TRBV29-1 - CSVDTIDTQYF TGCAGCGTTGATACTATAGATACGCAGTATTTT
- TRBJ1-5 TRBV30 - CAWSLNGDQPQHF TGTGCCTGGAGTCTTAACGGGGATCAGCCCCAGCATTTT
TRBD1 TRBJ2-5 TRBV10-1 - CASSDPGQGMSQYF TGCGCCAGCAGTGATCCGGGACAGGGCATGTCCCAGTACTTC
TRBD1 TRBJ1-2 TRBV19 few CASSRDFGGQGLYGYTF TGTGCCAGTAGCCGGGACTTTGGGGGACAGGGACTCTATGGCTACACCTTC
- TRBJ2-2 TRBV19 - CASSIAGGTGELFF TGTGCCAGTAGTATTGCAGGGGGGACCGGGGAGCTGTTTTTT
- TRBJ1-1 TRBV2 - CASRVQKNTEAFF TGTGCCAGCAGGGTTCAGAAGAACACTGAAGCTTTCTTT
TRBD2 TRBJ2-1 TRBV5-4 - CASSLPGTSGSGSYNEQFF TGTGCCAGCAGCTTGCCCGGGACTAGCGGGAGTGGGTCCTACAATGAGCAGTTCTTC
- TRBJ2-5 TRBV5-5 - CASSLGEATQYF TGTGCCAGCAGCTTGGGAGAGGCGACCCAGTACTTC
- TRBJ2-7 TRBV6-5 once CASSPPDSYEQYF TGTGCCAGCAGCCCCCCGGACAGCTACGAGCAGTACTTC
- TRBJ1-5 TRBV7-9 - CASSPPGNYQPQHF TGTGCCAGCAGCCCCCCCGGAAACTACCAGCCCCAGCATTTT
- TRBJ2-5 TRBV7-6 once CASSAHLETQYF TGTGCCAGCAGCGCCCACTTAGAGACCCAGTACTTC
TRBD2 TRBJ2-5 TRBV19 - CASIRWTSGSSGGTQYF TGTGCCAGTATTCGATGGACTAGCGGGAGTTCGGGTGGGACCCAGTACTTC
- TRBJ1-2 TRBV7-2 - CASSPRTADNYGYTF TGTGCCAGCAGCCCCCGGACAGCAGATAACTATGGCTACACCTTC
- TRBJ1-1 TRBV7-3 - CASSFQGSEAFF TGTGCCAGCAGCTTCCAGGGCTCTGAAGCTTTCTTT
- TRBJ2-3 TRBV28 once CATYRASTDTQYF TGTGCCACCTATCGTGCTAGCACAGATACGCAGTATTTT
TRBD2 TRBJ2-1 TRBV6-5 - CASSYGLAEPRVFF TGTGCCAGCAGTTACGGACTAGCGGAGCCTCGGGTGTTCTTC
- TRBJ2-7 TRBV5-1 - CASSLVYGTYEQYF TGCGCCAGCAGCTTGGTGTACGGTACCTACGAGCAGTACTTC
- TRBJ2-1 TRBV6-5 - CASSYYRQAGVDEQFF TGTGCCAGCAGTTACTATAGACAGGCCGGGGTAGATGAGCAGTTCTTC
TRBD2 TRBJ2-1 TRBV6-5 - CASRLAGATYNEQFF TGTGCCAGCCGACTAGCGGGGGCCACCTACAATGAGCAGTTCTTC
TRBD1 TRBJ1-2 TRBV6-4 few CASSSWTGSHGYTF TGTGCCAGCAGTTCTTGGACAGGGAGCCATGGCTACACCTTC
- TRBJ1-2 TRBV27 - CASSLQGEDGYTF TGTGCCAGCAGTTTACAGGGTGAGGATGGCTACACCTTC
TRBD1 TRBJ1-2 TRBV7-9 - CASSLSTGGLLYGYTF TGTGCCAGCAGCTTAAGTACAGGGGGACTTCTCTATGGCTACACCTTC
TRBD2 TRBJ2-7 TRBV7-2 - CASSNAARLAGLGEQYF TGTGCCAGCAGCAACGCGGCTCGACTAGCGGGATTAGGCGAGCAGTACTTC
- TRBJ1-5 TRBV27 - CASRNFNSNQPQHF TGTGCCAGCAGAAATTTCAATAGCAATCAGCCCCAGCATTTT
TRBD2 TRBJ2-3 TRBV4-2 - CASSQEVGTSGGRSDTQYF TGTGCCAGCAGCCAAGAGGTGGGGACTAGCGGGGGCCGTTCAGATACGCAGTATTTT
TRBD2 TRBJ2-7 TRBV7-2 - CASSMGLAGRPASYEQYF TGTGCCAGCAGCATGGGACTAGCGGGACGACCTGCCTCCTACGAGCAGTACTTC
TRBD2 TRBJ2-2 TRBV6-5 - CASSLTSGTGELFF TGTGCCAGCAGTTTGACTAGCGGGACCGGGGAGCTGTTTTTT
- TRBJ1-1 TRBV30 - CAWSVRGRNEAFF TGTGCCTGGAGTGTACGAGGGAGGAATGAAGCTTTCTTT